The 26 T cell receptor beta chains presented below share a single source sample, sequenced in a study of cytomegalovirus exposure and HLA in healthy donors. Vbeta (60) and Jbeta (13) primers were used in the PCR. Profiled with immunoSEQ multiplex PCR; TCRdb holds only in-frame clones, not every one. The table includes about 170,000 clones, 70% to 90% detected once. The specimen sequenced was PBMCs. Every receptor here comes from a man aged 25 to 40 in good health and CMV-seropositive.

This chain links TRBV18 with TRBJ1-1, with a tentative D call TRBD1 (6 bases). The CDR3 is made up of 17 amino acids. Germline CDR1 is KGHSH and CDR2 is LQKENI. V was trimmed by 2 bases and J by 0 bases, leaving 16 bases between them. In nucleotides, the CDR3 is TGTGCCAGCTCACCAGTTCAATTGGGACACATGAACACTGAAGCTTTCTTT. It yields the protein CASSPVQLGHMNTEAFF.

The gene calls are TRBV4-3 and TRBJ1-1; a possible D gene is TRBD1 (5 bases). The CDR3 consists of 15 residues. CDR1 LGHNA and CDR2 YSLEER come from the germline V gene. V dropped 0 bases and J dropped 6 bases, with 14 bases sitting between them. This CDR3 reads CASSQDWREGAEAFF. As DNA, the CDR3 is TGCGCCAGCAGCCAAGATTGGAGGGAAGGGGCTGAAGCTTTCTTT.

The chain carries TRBV25-1 and TRBJ2-3; D might be TRBD1 (5 bases). This CDR3 spans 16 amino acids. Per the germline V gene, CDR1 is MGHDK and CDR2 is SYGVNS. V was trimmed by 4 bases and J by 0 bases, leaving 14 bases between them. The CDR3 sequence: CASSVIGALSTDTQYF. The CDR3, as DNA: TGTGCCAGCAGTGTTATTGGGGCGCTGAGCACAGATACGCAGTATTTT.

V usage is TRBV6-1 and J usage is TRBJ1-5, with D hard to call. Germline assignment: CDR1 MNHNS and CDR2 SASEGT. This CDR3 has 14 residues. V shed 9 bases and J shed 3 bases, with 15 bases lying between them. CDR3 sequence (DNA): TGTGCCAGTCAGCCACGGGGATCCAATCAGCCCCAGCATTTT. Translated, it gives CASQPRGSNQPQHF.

Turning to this clone: Other DNA sequences in this sample translate to the same CDR3. This sequence joins TRBV5-1 and TRBJ2-3; D is unclear. The V end lost 1 base, the J end lost 0 bases, and 6 bases lay between the germline ends. The CDR3 contains 14 residues. Germline CDR1 reads SGHRS; CDR2 reads YFSETQ. The CDR3 DNA reads TGCGCCAGCAGCTTGTTTCTAAGCACAGATACGCAGTATTTT. Translation gives CASSLFLSTDTQYF.

The rearrangement uses TRBV25-1 and TRBJ1-2; the match to TRBD1 covers 8 bases. CDR3 length: 15 amino acids. Trimming removed 3 bases from V and 6 bases from J; junction bases left unmatched: 9. Germline V lookup: CDR1 MGHDK, CDR2 SYGVNS. In nucleotides, the CDR3 is TGTGCCAGCAGTGATCCCACGACAGGGGTAGATGGCTACACCTTC. Amino acid sequence: CASSDPTTGVDGYTF.

The V and J genes are TRBV9 and TRBJ2-7; TRBD2 matches 10 bases. The germline CDR1 and CDR2 sequences are SGDLS and YYNGEE. The CDR3 sequence is 20 residues long. J lost 2 bases, V lost 0 bases, and 17 bases had no gene match. CDR3 region: CASSVAAGGRLAGVPYEQYF. The DNA for the CDR3 is TGTGCCAGCAGCGTAGCGGCAGGTGGGCGGCTAGCGGGAGTTCCCTACGAGCAGTACTTC.

This chain connects TRBV27 to TRBJ1-6; 10 bases are a match to TRBD1. The germline CDR1 and CDR2 sequences are MNHEY and SMNVEV (reference sequence). The CDR3 extends over 16 amino acids. The J segment lost 8 bases and the V segment lost 6 bases, leaving 10 bases of the junction unmatched. The CDR3 sequence: CASRKGTGELHSPLHF. CDR3 DNA sequence: TGTGCCAGCAGAAAGGGGACAGGGGAACTGCATTCACCCCTCCACTTT.

Of note for this clone: Other DNA sequences of this sample code for an identical CDR3. The chain has TRBV29-1 and TRBJ1-1; D remains ambiguous. V was cut by 1 base and J by 0 bases, with 6 bases left in between. This CDR3 contains 13 residues. Per the germline V gene, CDR1 is SQVTM and CDR2 is ANQGSEA. CDR3 residues: CSVEGRLNTEAFF. As DNA, the CDR3 is TGCAGCGTTGAAGGGAGACTGAACACTGAAGCTTTCTTT.

As concerns this clone: This same CDR3 is encoded by further DNA sequences in the sample. The chain is built from TRBV6-5 and TRBJ2-5, with 8 bases identical to TRBD1. Germline V gene data show CDR1 as MNHEY and CDR2 as SVGAGI. Trimming took 7 bases from V and 5 from J; bases not matched to a gene: 12. The CDR3 spans 15 residues. CDR3 DNA: TGTGCCAGCACTCTCTCCAGGGGGCCTTTGGAGACCCAGTACTTC. It translates to CASTLSRGPLETQYF.

This chain links TRBV2 with TRBJ1-2; D perhaps matches TRBD1 (6 bases). CDR1 and CDR2 (germline): SNHLY, FYNNEI. With 4 bases removed from V and 6 bases from J, the gap between germline ends came to 12 bases. The CDR3 contains 13 residues. The CDR3: CASSARGTDGYTF. The CDR3 DNA reads TGTGCCAGCAGTGCCAGGGGTACCGATGGCTACACCTTC.

V and J are TRBV7-9 and TRBJ1-4, with 8 bases fitting TRBD1. Germline V gene lookup returns CDR1 SEHNR and CDR2 FQNEAQ (reference sequence). J gave up 4 bases and V 7 bases, and 8 bases lay outside the gene matches. The CDR3 has 15 residues. CDR3 in DNA: TGTGCCAGCACCAAGGGACAGGTTTTTAATGAAAAACTGTTTTTT. Its translation is CASTKGQVFNEKLFF.

V usage is TRBV4-1 and J usage is TRBJ2-6; TRBD2 matches 9 bases. The V gene's germline CDR1 is MGHRA and CDR2 YSYEKL. This CDR3 spans 19 amino acids. After removal of 2 bases from V and 4 bases from J, the junction contained 12 bases not matched to a gene. The CDR3 region is CASSQPISGRARGANVLTF. The CDR3 DNA sequence: TGCGCCAGCAGCCAACCCATTAGCGGGAGAGCACGAGGGGCCAACGTCCTGACTTTC.

The chain uses TRBV19 and TRBJ1-2, with 10 bases lining up with TRBD1. This CDR3 is built from 15 residues. J gave up 7 bases and V 5 bases, and 10 bases lay outside the gene matches. The germline CDR1 and CDR2 sequences are LNHDA and SQIVND (reference sequence). Here the CDR3 reads CASSYWAGTGVGYTF. Written as DNA, the CDR3 is TGTGCCAGTAGTTACTGGGCCGGGACAGGGGTTGGCTACACCTTC.

The genes are TRBV19 and TRBJ1-5; possible D gene TRBD1, 6 bases. Trimming cost V 0 bases and J 5 bases, with 8 bases left between them. Looked up from germline, CDR1 is LNHDA and CDR2 is SQIVND (reference sequence). The length of the CDR3 is 14 residues. DNA of the CDR3: TGTGCCAGTAGTATAGACAGGGGAGATCAGCCCCAGCATTTT. This gives the protein CASSIDRGDQPQHF.

This clone appeared many times. The rearrangement joins TRBV11-2 to TRBJ2-7; D is uncertain. CDR3 length: 12 amino acids. Germline values: CDR1 SGHAT, CDR2 FQNNGV. V was clipped by 1 base and J by 4 bases, with 5 bases between them. CDR3 DNA sequence: TGTGCCAGCAGCTTAGGAGCTTACGAGCAGTACTTC. Amino acid sequence: CASSLGAYEQYF.

Turning to this clone: Mismatch with germline at one junction end may stem from a read error. The rearrangement links TRBV7-9 to TRBJ2-1, with 7 bases identical to TRBD1. The CDR3 runs to 15 residues. In germline, CDR1 is SEHNR, CDR2 FQNEAQ (reference sequence). The CDR3 spells CSSSSPATGYNEQFF. As DNA, the CDR3 is TGTTCCAGCAGCTCCCCCGCGACAGGGTACAATGAGCAGTTCTTC.

A remark on this clone: The junction shows a germline mismatch at one end, possibly a read error. The rearrangement uses TRBV7-9 and TRBJ1-2, with 8 bases lining up with TRBD1. CDR1 and CDR2 (germline): SEHNR, FQNEAQ (reference sequence). There are 18 residues in the CDR3. The CDR3 protein is CSSSLSDRGVGANYGYTF. The CDR3 DNA follows: TGTTCCAGCAGCCTCTCCGACAGGGGAGTAGGAGCTAACTATGGCTACACCTTC.

The chain employs TRBV14 and TRBJ1-1; D uncertain. This CDR3 has 14 residues. Deletions cut 4 bases from V and 4 bases from J, with 13 bases between. Germline V lookup: CDR1 SGHDN, CDR2 FVKESK. The CDR3 spells CASSRVPGGTEAFF. The CDR3 DNA follows: TGTGCCAGCAGCCGCGTCCCGGGTGGCACTGAAGCTTTCTTT.

This clone was seen just once. The V and J genes are TRBV15 and TRBJ2-1; 8 bases map to TRBD1. CDR3 length equals 16 residues. V was clipped by 3 bases and J by 2 bases; unmatched bases: 6. Per germline, CDR1 LNHNV and CDR2 YYDKDF (reference sequence). This CDR3 is CATSRGQGATYNEQFF. For the CDR3, the DNA is TGTGCCACCAGCAGGGGGCAGGGGGCCACCTACAATGAGCAGTTCTTC.

This chain connects TRBV18 to TRBJ2-6; 7 bases match TRBD1. V trimming: 8 bases; J trimming: 2 bases; junction bases outside the gene matches: 6. CDR1 KGHSH and CDR2 LQKENI come from the germline V gene. This CDR3 region has 15 residues. CDR3 in DNA: TGTGCCAGCACTTGGACAGGCGCTGGGGCCAACGTCCTGACTTTC. It codes for CASTWTGAGANVLTF.

The CDR3 region is CASSLALSAGVPYNEQFF. The CDR3 DNA sequence: TGCGCCAGCAGCTTGGCCTTAAGTGCGGGAGTCCCCTACAATGAGCAGTTCTTC. The chain has TRBV5-1 and TRBJ2-1, with TRBD2 identical over 7 bases. CDR3 length: 18 residues. J gave up 2 bases and V 0 bases, and 11 bases lay outside the gene matches. CDR1 and CDR2 (germline): SGHRS, YFSETQ.

With regard to this clone: Distinct nucleotide sequences in the sample also encode this CDR3. The genes are TRBV25-1 and TRBJ2-7; 7 bases align to TRBD1. J lost 4 bases, V lost 10 bases, and 10 bases had no gene match. The CDR3 loop spans 13 amino acids. The germline V gene encodes CDR1 MGHDK and CDR2 SYGVNS. The CDR3 coding sequence is TGTGCCACTTCCGGGACAGCAAGTTACGAGCAGTACTTC. Translated, it gives CATSGTASYEQYF.

V gene TRBV13 combines with J gene TRBJ2-1; D may be TRBD2 (7 bases). Per germline, CDR1 PRHDT and CDR2 FYEKMQ (reference sequence). CDR3 length equals 15 residues. The V end lost 8 bases, the J end lost 9 bases, and 23 bases lay between the germline ends. The CDR3 sequence: CASGKWGGAGSEQFF. CDR3 DNA sequence: TGTGCCAGCGGTAAATGGGGGGGCGCTGGGAGTGAGCAGTTCTTC.

This clone was found a few times. The chain employs TRBV13 and TRBJ2-5; TRBD2 agrees at 9 bases. The CDR3 runs 14 residues. The germline CDR1 and CDR2 sequences are PRHDT and FYEKMQ (reference sequence). J gave up 5 bases and V 7 bases, and 8 bases lay outside the gene matches. The CDR3 is CASKRAGGRETQYF. In DNA form, the CDR3 reads TGTGCCAGCAAGCGGGCGGGAGGGCGTGAGACCCAGTACTTC.

V is TRBV28 and J is TRBJ2-3, with 8 positions matching TRBD2. V was clipped by 3 bases and J by 2 bases; unmatched bases: 7. Germline lookup yields CDR1 MDHEN and CDR2 SYDVKM. This CDR3 contains 16 residues. The CDR3 sequence is CASSLEVAGLTDTQYF. The CDR3 nucleotides are TGTGCCAGCAGTTTGGAAGTAGCGGGACTCACAGATACGCAGTATTTT.